Listed here are 28 T cell receptor beta chains from one sample, sequenced in a study of OX40 agonist ivuxolimab in advanced cancers. The data were produced by immunoSEQ multiplex PCR, yet TCRdb's version contains in-frame clones alone and is incomplete. The repertoire has about 52,000 clones, nearly 85% of them found once; the top ten carry 3% to 4.5%. The material was CD4+ or CD8+ T cells sorted from blood, obtained in a trial of the OX40 agonist ivuxolimab. The source of these receptors is an adult with an advanced solid tumor such as melanoma, head and neck, liver or kidney cancer.

The J gene is TRBJ1-1, the V gene TRBV19, with D possibly TRBD1 on 6 matching bases. The V and J ends lost 2 bases and 1 base respectively, with 11 bases between them. The CDR3 extends over 15 amino acids. CDR1 LNHDA and CDR2 SQIVND come from the germline V gene (reference sequence). The CDR3 protein is CASSISGGRNTEAFF. CDR3 in DNA: TGTGCCAGTAGTATATCCGGGGGCCGGAACACTGAAGCTTTCTTT.

The V and J genes are TRBV6-5 and TRBJ2-2, with 10 bases matching TRBD2. This CDR3 has 16 amino acids. V lost 2 bases and J lost 6; bases outside the gene matches: 6. Germline CDR1 MNHEY, CDR2 SVGAGI. The chain's CDR3 is CASSYGSGGGPGELFF. The DNA for the CDR3 is TGTGCCAGCAGTTACGGGAGCGGGGGGGGCCCCGGGGAGCTGTTTTTT.

The chain has TRBV4-3 and TRBJ2-5, with D unresolved. V shed 1 base and J shed 8 bases, with 17 bases lying between them. This CDR3 is 15 amino acids long. Germline V gene sequence: CDR1 LGHNA, CDR2 YSLEER. In DNA, the CDR3 is TGCGCCAGCAGCCAAGGAACCCAGTTGCTGGAAACCCAGTACTTC. Translation gives CASSQGTQLLETQYF.

The chain joins TRBV10-1 to TRBJ2-5; 11 positions agree with TRBD2. Germline V gene data show CDR1 as WNHNN and CDR2 as SYGVQD (reference sequence). After removal of 10 bases from V and 4 bases from J, the junction contained 5 bases not matched to a gene. This CDR3 is 13 amino acids long. The CDR3: CATPTSGVETQYF. In nucleotides, the CDR3 is TGCGCCACGCCGACTAGCGGGGTAGAGACCCAGTACTTC.

The V and J genes are TRBV28 and TRBJ2-3; TRBD1 might be the D (5 bases). The CDR3 consists of 15 residues. Germline V gene lookup returns CDR1 MDHEN and CDR2 SYDVKM. With 3 bases removed from V and 2 bases from J, the gap between germline ends came to 12 bases. The CDR3 here is CASSFTGPYTDTQYF. CDR3 sequence (DNA): TGTGCCAGCAGTTTTACAGGACCGTACACAGATACGCAGTATTTT.

Only one count was recorded for this clone. The chain has TRBV13 and TRBJ2-3; D possibly corresponds to TRBD2 (6 bases). This CDR3 spans 11 amino acids. Germline V lookup: CDR1 PRHDT, CDR2 FYEKMQ (reference sequence). V lost 8 bases and J lost 3, with 6 bases in between. This CDR3 is CASRGTDTQYF. CDR3 sequence (DNA): TGTGCCAGCCGGGGGACAGATACGCAGTATTTT.

The chain has TRBV18 and TRBJ2-1; 7 bases are shared with TRBD1. This CDR3 is 18 amino acids long. The ends lost 2 bases at V and 8 bases at J; junction bases unmatched: 18. The germline V gene encodes CDR1 KGHSH and CDR2 LQKENI. This chain's CDR3 is CASSPGRQGVEVSHEQFF. The CDR3 nucleotides read TGTGCCAGCTCACCAGGACGACAGGGAGTCGAGGTGTCTCATGAGCAGTTCTTC.

J is TRBJ1-1 and V is TRBV6-5; D might be TRBD1 (6 bases). V was pared by 7 bases and J by 3 bases, with 15 bases between. The CDR3 spans 14 residues. In germline, CDR1 is MNHEY, CDR2 SVGAGI. The CDR3 nucleotides are TGTGCCAGCACCTCACAGGGAAAGGACACTGAAGCTTTCTTT. Translating gives CASTSQGKDTEAFF.

The gene calls are TRBV5-1 and TRBJ2-1; 9 positions agree with TRBD2. The CDR3 is 15 residues long. Germline trimming cut 4 bases from V and 5 bases from J; bases unmatched to any gene: 7. Germline loops: CDR1 SGHRS, CDR2 YFSETQ. CDR3 coding DNA: TGCGCCAGCAGCGGGCGGGGGGGCGTTAACAATGAGCAGTTCTTC. This gives the protein CASSGRGGVNNEQFF. Looking up the rest from reference TRBV5-1 and TRBJ2-1 gives the full variable domain: KAGVTQTPRYLIKTRGQQVTLSCSPISGHRSVSWYQQTPGQGLQFLFEYFSETQRNKGNFPGRFSGRQFSNSRSEMNVSTLELGDSALYLCASSGRGGVNNEQFFGPGTRLTVL.

This clone is a singleton in its sample. The V and J genes are TRBV7-8 and TRBJ2-3; no reliable D call. Germline V gene lookup returns CDR1 SGHVS and CDR2 FQNEAQ. The CDR3 sequence is 18 residues long. The V end was cut by 5 bases, the J end by 0 bases, with 21 bases between. CDR3 sequence: CASSPYRIPTPSTDTQYF. In nucleotides, the CDR3 is TGTGCCAGCAGCCCGTACCGGATTCCAACCCCTAGCACAGATACGCAGTATTTT.

This chain uses TRBV4-3 with TRBJ2-1; TRBD2 agrees at 7 bases. The germline V gene has CDR1 LGHNA and CDR2 YSLEER. The CDR3 is 18 residues long. The ends lost 0 bases at V and 6 bases at J; junction bases unmatched: 14. CDR3 in amino acids: CASSQDPGGTEAPNEQFF. The CDR3 DNA follows: TGCGCCAGCAGCCAAGACCCCGGGGGGACCGAGGCTCCCAATGAGCAGTTCTTC.

The genes are TRBV2 and TRBJ1-5, with D unresolved. The CDR3 contains 14 residues. V lost 2 bases to trimming and J lost 2 bases, with 7 bases between them. In germline, CDR1 is SNHLY, CDR2 FYNNEI. The CDR3: CASSEMEGNQPQHF. CDR3 in DNA: TGTGCCAGCAGTGAAATGGAGGGCAATCAGCCCCAGCATTTT. Using reference TRBV2 and TRBJ1-5 for the parts outside the CDR3, the full variable domain is EPEVTQTPSHQVTQMGQEVILRCVPISNHLYFYWYRQILGQKVEFLVSFYNNEISEKSEIFDDQFSVERPDGSNFTLKIRSTKLEDSAMYFCASSEMEGNQPQHFGDGTRLSIL.

The chain is built from TRBV11-3 and TRBJ2-3; 8 nucleotides line up with TRBD2. The CDR3 contains 15 residues. Looked up from germline, CDR1 is SGHNT and CDR2 is YENEEA. The trim removed 5 bases at V and 1 base at J, leaving 5 bases unmatched. The CDR3 loop is CASSPGGPGTDTQYF. The DNA for the CDR3 is TGTGCCAGCAGCCCGGGGGGGCCCGGCACAGATACGCAGTATTTT.

The chain couples TRBV5-4 to TRBJ1-1; possibly TRBD1 for D (5 bases). Germline V gives CDR1 SGHNT, CDR2 YYREEE (reference sequence). Trimming cost V 2 bases and J 3 bases, with 11 bases left between them. The CDR3 length is 14 residues. The DNA of the CDR3 is TGTGCCAGCAGCTTTGGGGGAACGGACACTGAAGCTTTCTTT. This encodes CASSFGGTDTEAFF.

The V gene is TRBV7-9, the J gene TRBJ2-1; D remains ambiguous. Per the germline V gene, CDR1 is SEHNR and CDR2 is FQNEAQ (reference sequence). There are 15 residues in the CDR3. Trimming took 0 bases from V and 1 from J, leaving 7 bases between them. DNA for the CDR3: TGTGCCAGCAGCTTAGCTGGAGCATCCTACAATGAGCAGTTCTTC. Amino acid sequence: CASSLAGASYNEQFF.

The chain combines TRBV5-6 with TRBJ2-3, with D possibly TRBD2 on 6 matching bases. This CDR3 is 13 amino acids long. Deletions cut 4 bases from V and 5 bases from J, with 11 bases between. The germline gives CDR1 SGHDT, CDR2 YYEEEE. The CDR3 loop reads CASSHPGVDTQYF. CDR3 in DNA: TGTGCCAGCAGCCACCCGGGGGTAGATACGCAGTATTTT.

The chain employs TRBV27 and TRBJ1-1; D remains ambiguous. Germline V gene sequence: CDR1 MNHEY, CDR2 SMNVEV (reference sequence). Trimming took off 3 bases at V and 5 bases at J, with 16 bases between the two ends. The CDR3 spans 15 residues. CDR3: CASSLSPQGQTEAFF. Written as DNA, the CDR3 is TGTGCCAGCAGTTTGTCACCCCAAGGGCAGACTGAAGCTTTCTTT.

This chain connects TRBV5-1 to TRBJ2-7, with 9 bases that match TRBD2. CDR3 length: 15 amino acids. V was pared by 1 base and J by 2 bases, with 4 bases of the junction left unmatched. Germline V CDR1 and CDR2: SGHRS, YFSETQ. CDR3: CASSLSVAGAYEQYF. The DNA for the CDR3 is TGCGCCAGCAGCTTGTCGGTAGCGGGAGCCTACGAGCAGTACTTC. The full variable domain, in which reference TRBV5-1 and TRBJ2-7 provide the parts outside the CDR3, is KAGVTQTPRYLIKTRGQQVTLSCSPISGHRSVSWYQQTPGQGLQFLFEYFSETQRNKGNFPGRFSGRQFSNSRSEMNVSTLELGDSALYLCASSLSVAGAYEQYFGPGTRLTVT.

This chain connects TRBV20-1 to TRBJ1-3; D call uncertain. This CDR3 contains 11 residues. The ends were cut back, 2 bases at V and 4 bases at J, with 3 bases in the middle. Per germline, CDR1 DFQATT and CDR2 SNEGSKA (reference sequence). The CDR3 DNA sequence: TGCAGTGCTAGACGAGGAAACACCATATATTTT. The encoded protein is CSARRGNTIYF.

This clone was seen just once. The chain carries TRBV6-8 and TRBJ2-7; 16 bases agree with TRBD2. Trimming removed 5 bases from V and 6 bases from J; junction bases left unmatched: 7. Germline loops: CDR1 MNHGY, CDR2 SAAAGT. The CDR3 is made up of 16 amino acids. CDR3 loop: CASSLGLAGGPREQYF. CDR3 nucleotide sequence: TGTGCCAGCAGTCTGGGACTAGCGGGGGGGCCACGCGAGCAGTACTTC.

This chain uses TRBV11-2 with TRBJ2-2; D is unclear. V was trimmed by 5 bases and J by 7 bases, leaving 5 bases between them. Germline V gene data show CDR1 as SGHAT and CDR2 as FQNNGV. The CDR3 length is 11 residues. The CDR3 loop reads CASSRNGELFF. The CDR3, as DNA: TGTGCCAGCAGCCGTAACGGGGAGCTGTTTTTT.

The V gene is TRBV7-6, the J gene TRBJ1-1; D perhaps matches TRBD1 (6 bases). CDR1 SGHVS and CDR2 FNYEAQ come from the germline V gene. There are 14 residues in the CDR3. Trimming removed 4 bases from V and 1 base from J, with 10 bases in between. The CDR3 DNA sequence: TGTGCCAGCAGCTCTAGGGGGGGGAACACTGAAGCTTTCTTT. This gives the protein CASSSRGGNTEAFF.

The chain links TRBV19 to TRBJ1-5; possibly TRBD1 for D (6 bases). Trimming stripped 7 bases from V and 0 bases from J, with 19 bases between. Germline-derived CDR1 and CDR2 are LNHDA and SQIVND (reference sequence). CDR3 size: 17 residues. CDR3 sequence (DNA): TGTGCCAGTACCCTGCAGGGGCAGGGGTATAGCAATCAGCCCCAGCATTTT. Translated, it gives CASTLQGQGYSNQPQHF.

The J gene is TRBJ1-2, the V gene TRBV7-9; D is uncertain. The germline V and J ends were trimmed by 2 bases and 4 bases, with 8 bases remaining between them. The CDR3 length is 13 residues. Germline lookup yields CDR1 SEHNR and CDR2 FQNEAQ (reference sequence). The CDR3 is CASSLPGSYGYTF. CDR3 nucleotides: TGTGCCAGCAGCTTACCTGGGTCCTATGGCTACACCTTC.

The chain recombines TRBV5-6 with TRBJ2-7, with 10 nucleotides matching TRBD2. J was trimmed by 9 bases and V by 0 bases; bases with no gene match: 9. CDR1 is SGHDT and CDR2 is YYEEEE in the germline V gene. This CDR3 region has 15 residues. The CDR3 reads CASSLGLAGAVGQYF. The CDR3 bases are TGTGCCAGCAGCTTGGGGCTAGCGGGGGCCGTCGGGCAGTACTTC.

This clone was recorded once. The rearrangement joins TRBV9 to TRBJ2-3; D not certain. The length of the CDR3 is 14 residues. The V gene's germline CDR1 is SGDLS and CDR2 YYNGEE. V shed 0 bases and J shed 1 base, with 6 bases lying between them. The CDR3 is CASSVVGGTDTQYF. In nucleotides, the CDR3 is TGTGCCAGCAGCGTAGTAGGAGGCACAGATACGCAGTATTTT.

V gene TRBV7-9 combines with J gene TRBJ2-7; D ambiguous. Germline lookup yields CDR1 SEHNR and CDR2 FQNEAQ (reference sequence). CDR3 length: 13 amino acids. V was trimmed by 1 base and J by 6 bases, leaving 10 bases between them. This chain's CDR3 is CASSLEAVGEQYF. The CDR3 coding sequence is TGTGCCAGCAGCTTAGAGGCGGTTGGCGAGCAGTACTTC.

The rearrangement links TRBV6-5 to TRBJ2-6; tentatively, D is TRBD1 or TRBD2 (5 bases each). The V end was cut by 2 bases, the J end by 2 bases, with 10 bases between. Germline V gene data show CDR1 as MNHEY and CDR2 as SVGAGI. This CDR3 is built from 16 residues. The CDR3 region has the DNA TGTGCCAGCAGTTACGGGACGGACGCTGGGGCCAACGTCCTGACTTTC. Translated, it gives CASSYGTDAGANVLTF.